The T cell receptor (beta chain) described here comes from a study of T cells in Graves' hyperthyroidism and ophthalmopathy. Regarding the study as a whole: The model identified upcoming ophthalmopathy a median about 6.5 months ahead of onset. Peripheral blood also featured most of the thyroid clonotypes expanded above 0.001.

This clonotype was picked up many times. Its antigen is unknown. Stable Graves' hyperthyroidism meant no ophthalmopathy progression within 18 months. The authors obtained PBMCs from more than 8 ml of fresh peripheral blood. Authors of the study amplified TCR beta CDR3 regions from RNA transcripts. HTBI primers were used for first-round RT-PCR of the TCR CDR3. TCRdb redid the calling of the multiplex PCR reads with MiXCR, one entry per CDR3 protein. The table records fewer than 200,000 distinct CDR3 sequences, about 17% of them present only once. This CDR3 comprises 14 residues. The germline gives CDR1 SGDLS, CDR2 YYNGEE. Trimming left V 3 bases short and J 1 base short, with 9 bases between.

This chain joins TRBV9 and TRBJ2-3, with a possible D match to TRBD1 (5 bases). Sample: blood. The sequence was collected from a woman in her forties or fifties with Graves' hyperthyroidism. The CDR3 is CASSGQTRTDTQYF. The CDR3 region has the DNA TGTGCCAGCAGCGGACAGACACGCACAGATACGCAGTATTTT.